This TCR beta chain originates from a study of response to subunit inactivated influenza vaccine. This CDR3 has 14 amino acids. Germline V gives CDR1 ENHRY, CDR2 SYGVKD. V lost 6 bases and J 5 bases, leaving 16 bases between the germline ends. The table lists this clonotype with a few counts. TCRdb re-called the RT-PCR reads through MiXCR, storing one row per CDR3 protein. The data show hundreds of thousands of distinct CDR3 sequences, 10% to 15% seen once. The chain recombines TRBV10-3 with TRBJ1-2; tentatively, D is TRBD1 (5 bases). The material sequenced was PBMCs from blood, taken roughly 45 days after vaccination. The receptor was isolated from a man aged 45-65 years who received an inactivated influenza vaccine. The CDR3 loop is CAISRDGGKYGYTF. For the CDR3, the DNA is TGTGCCATCAGCAGGGACGGAGGAAAATATGGCTACACCTTC.